One and the same sample provided the 13 T cell receptor beta chains below, sequenced in a study of blood T cell repertoires in COVID-19. Clones were sequenced by immunoSEQ multiplex PCR, and TCRdb holds only the in-frame ones, with some missing. The repertoire holds some 80,000 clones, with roughly 90% as singletons. The sequenced sample consisted of peripheral blood. The receptors were gathered from a human donor in a cohort sampled during active COVID-19.

The chain recombines TRBV28 with TRBJ2-3; 10 bases are shared with TRBD2. CDR1 and CDR2 (germline): MDHEN, SYDVKM. The CDR3 extends over 15 amino acids. After removal of 4 bases from V and 6 bases from J, the junction contained 7 bases not matched to a gene. The CDR3 region has the DNA TGTGCCAGCAGTTCCCAAAGCGGGAGGGTTGATACGCAGTATTTT. As protein: CASSSQSGRVDTQYF.

The chain combines TRBV1 with TRBJ2-7; TRBD2 was called by the table and not checked on the DNA. TRBV1 is reported as a pseudogene. This CDR3 is 16 amino acids long. CDR3 sequence: CTSSQDTQLGLYEQYF. The DNA for the CDR3 is TGCACCAGCAGCCAAGATACCCAACTAGGGTTGTACGAGCAGTACTTC.

This chain joins TRBV7-2 and TRBJ2-2; 9 nucleotides line up with TRBD2. This CDR3 is built from 15 residues. The J segment lost 7 bases and the V segment lost 1 base, leaving 4 bases of the junction unmatched. Germline values: CDR1 SGHTA, CDR2 FQGNSA. This CDR3 reads CASSLERGVGGELFF. The CDR3 coding sequence is TGTGCCAGCAGCTTAGAGCGGGGGGTCGGCGGGGAGCTGTTTTTT.

This clone was seen only a few times. J is TRBJ1-1 and V is TRBV19; 9 positions match TRBD1. V gave up 8 bases and J gave up 6 bases; unmatched junction bases: 7. From germline, CDR1 is LNHDA and CDR2 SQIVND (reference sequence). CDR3 size: 13 residues. This chain's CDR3 is CASWDRAFSEAFF. The CDR3 nucleotides are TGTGCCAGTTGGGACAGGGCTTTCTCTGAAGCTTTCTTT.

This clone is a singleton in its sample. The V gene is TRBV19, the J gene TRBJ1-2; D unresolved. The V end was cut by 1 base, the J end by 2 bases, with 8 bases between. The CDR3 length is 14 residues. Germline assignment: CDR1 LNHDA and CDR2 SQIVND (reference sequence). This CDR3 reads CASSIGQINYGYTF. Written as DNA, the CDR3 is TGTGCCAGTAGTATAGGGCAGATAAACTATGGCTACACCTTC.

This clone was counted only a few times. This chain uses TRBV29-1 with TRBJ1-3; tentative D call: TRBD1 (5 bases). This CDR3 comprises 14 residues. Germline-derived CDR1 and CDR2 are SQVTM and ANQGSEA. V lost 4 bases and J lost 2, with 12 bases in between. The CDR3 coding sequence is TGCAGCGTTGTTTCACAAGGGGCTGGAAACACCATATATTTT. Its translation is CSVVSQGAGNTIYF.

The gene calls are TRBV18 and TRBJ1-2; 12 bases are shared with TRBD1. Germline values: CDR1 KGHSH, CDR2 LQKENI. Losses at the gene ends were 3 bases for V and 8 bases for J; bases not matched to a gene: 4. The CDR3 spans 14 residues. The CDR3 sequence: CASSPGQGARGYTF. The CDR3 DNA sequence: TGTGCCAGCTCACCGGGACAGGGGGCTCGGGGCTACACCTTC.

This chain uses TRBV11-3 with TRBJ2-2, with D unclear. Trimming took off 5 bases at V and 2 bases at J, with 18 bases between the two ends. CDR3 length: 17 residues. CDR1 and CDR2 from the germline V gene are SGHNT and YENEEA. The CDR3: CASSPSAVATNTGELFF. The CDR3 coding sequence is TGTGCCAGCAGCCCAAGTGCGGTAGCTACAAACACCGGGGAGCTGTTTTTT.

This clone came up a few times. The chain is built from TRBV27 and TRBJ2-1, with D uncertain. The germline CDR1 and CDR2 sequences are MNHEY and SMNVEV (reference sequence). V lost 5 bases and J lost 4, with 18 bases in between. The CDR3 loop spans 16 amino acids. Here the CDR3 DNA reads TGTGCCAGCAGTCCCACCCCGGGTGATTTTTACAATGAGCAGTTCTTC. Translated: CASSPTPGDFYNEQFF.

This rearrangement joins TRBV6-5 to TRBJ2-1; 9 positions match TRBD1. Trimming at V came to 0 bases and at J to 13 bases, leaving 4 bases not matched to a gene. The germline V gene has CDR1 MNHEY and CDR2 SVGAGI. This CDR3 is built from 13 residues. The CDR3 nucleotides read TGTGCCAGCAGTTACTCTCAGGGACAGGGCCAGTTCTTC. It is translated as CASSYSQGQGQFF.

The V and J genes are TRBV19 and TRBJ2-5, with 9 bases lining up with TRBD2. V trimming: 5 bases; J trimming: 5 bases; junction bases outside the gene matches: 18. The CDR3 has 18 amino acids. In germline, CDR1 is LNHDA, CDR2 SQIVND (reference sequence). The chain's CDR3 is CASSGPLGAGGPRETQYF. The CDR3 bases are TGTGCCAGTAGTGGACCCCTCGGGGCGGGAGGGCCTCGTGAGACCCAGTACTTC.

V usage is TRBV27 and J usage is TRBJ2-7; 9 bases align to TRBD1. The CDR3 has 14 amino acids. V was pared by 6 bases and J by 5 bases, with 8 bases of the junction left unmatched. Germline CDR1 reads MNHEY; CDR2 reads SMNVEV (reference sequence). The CDR3 spells CASSLTGGGNEQYF. CDR3 DNA: TGTGCCAGCAGCCTGACAGGGGGTGGTAACGAGCAGTACTTC.

This chain connects TRBV19 to TRBJ1-2; D ambiguous. CDR3 length equals 12 residues. V was shortened by 7 bases and J by 2 bases, with 8 bases between the two germline ends. The V gene's germline CDR1 is LNHDA and CDR2 SQIVND (reference sequence). This chain's CDR3 is CASTGQNYGYTF. The CDR3 DNA is TGTGCCAGTACTGGTCAGAACTATGGCTACACCTTC.